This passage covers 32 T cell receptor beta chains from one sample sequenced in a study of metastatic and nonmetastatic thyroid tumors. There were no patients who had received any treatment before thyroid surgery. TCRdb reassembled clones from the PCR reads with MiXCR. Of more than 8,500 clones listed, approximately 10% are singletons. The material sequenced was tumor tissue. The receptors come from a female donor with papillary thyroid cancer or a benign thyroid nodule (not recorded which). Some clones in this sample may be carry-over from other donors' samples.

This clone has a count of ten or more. The CDR3 DNA reads TGTGCCAGCAACTTGGGCGGGAATAACTATGGCTACACCTTC. Protein: CASNLGGNNYGYTF. The V and J genes are TRBV7-2 and TRBJ1-2; no definite D call. The CDR3 extends over 14 amino acids. Germline V gene lookup returns CDR1 SGHTA and CDR2 FQGNSA. V dropped 7 bases and J dropped 1 base, with 13 bases sitting between them.

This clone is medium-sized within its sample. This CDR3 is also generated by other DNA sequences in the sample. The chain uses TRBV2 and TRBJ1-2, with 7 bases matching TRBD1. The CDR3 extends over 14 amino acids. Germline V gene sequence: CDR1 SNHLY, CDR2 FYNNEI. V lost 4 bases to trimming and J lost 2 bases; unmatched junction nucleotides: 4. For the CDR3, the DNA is TGTGCCAGCAGTGTTGGGGACAGCAACTATGGCTACACCTTC. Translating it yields CASSVGDSNYGYTF.

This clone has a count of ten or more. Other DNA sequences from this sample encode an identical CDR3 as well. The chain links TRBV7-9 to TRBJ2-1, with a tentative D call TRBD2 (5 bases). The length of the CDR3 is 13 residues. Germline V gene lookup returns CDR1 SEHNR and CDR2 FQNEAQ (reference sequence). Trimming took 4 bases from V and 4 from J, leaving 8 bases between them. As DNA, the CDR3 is TGTGCCAGCAGCTCCGGAGGTTACAATGAGCAGTTCTTC. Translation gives CASSSGGYNEQFF.

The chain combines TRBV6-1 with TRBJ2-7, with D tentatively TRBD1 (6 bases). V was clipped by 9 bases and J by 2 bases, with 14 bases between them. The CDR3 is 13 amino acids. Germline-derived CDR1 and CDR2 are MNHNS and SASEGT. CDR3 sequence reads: CASLDRPPYEQYV. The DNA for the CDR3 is TGTGCCAGTCTCGACAGGCCGCCCTACGAGCAGTACGTC.

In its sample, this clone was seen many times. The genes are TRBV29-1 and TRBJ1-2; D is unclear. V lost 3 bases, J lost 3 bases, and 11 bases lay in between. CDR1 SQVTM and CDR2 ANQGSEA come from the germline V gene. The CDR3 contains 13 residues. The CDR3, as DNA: TGCAGCGTTGAGACCGGGAATTACTATGGCTACACCTTC. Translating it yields CSVETGNYYGYTF.

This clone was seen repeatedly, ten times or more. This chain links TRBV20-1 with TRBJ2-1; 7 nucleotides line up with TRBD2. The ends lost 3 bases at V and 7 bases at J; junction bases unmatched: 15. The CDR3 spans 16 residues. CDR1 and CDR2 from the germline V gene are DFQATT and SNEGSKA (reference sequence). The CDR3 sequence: CSASDSSNRRENEQFF. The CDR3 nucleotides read TGCAGTGCTAGCGACTCCAGCAACCGGCGGGAGAATGAGCAGTTCTTC.

The CDR3 coding sequence is TGCGCCAGCAGCCCGGGACAGGGAGAGACCCAGTACTTC. Its translation is CASSPGQGETQYF. This chain joins TRBV5-1 and TRBJ2-5, with 9 bases aligning to TRBD1. Trimming at V came to 4 bases and at J to 4 bases, leaving 2 bases not matched to a gene. Germline CDR1 reads SGHRS; CDR2 reads YFSETQ. This CDR3 is built from 13 residues.

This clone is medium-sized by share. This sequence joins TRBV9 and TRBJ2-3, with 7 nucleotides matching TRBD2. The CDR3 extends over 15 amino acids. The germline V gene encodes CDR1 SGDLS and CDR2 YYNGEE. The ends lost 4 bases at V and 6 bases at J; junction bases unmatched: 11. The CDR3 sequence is CASSTNLGGRDTQYF. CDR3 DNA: TGTGCCAGCAGCACCAACCTCGGGGGGAGGGATACGCAGTATTTT.

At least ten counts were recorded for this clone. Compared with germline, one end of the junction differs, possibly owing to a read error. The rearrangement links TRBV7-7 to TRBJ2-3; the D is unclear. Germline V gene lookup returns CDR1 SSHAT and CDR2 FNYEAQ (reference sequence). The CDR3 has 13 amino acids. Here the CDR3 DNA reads TGTGCTAGCAGCTTAGCCCGCACAGATACGCAGTATTTT. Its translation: CASSLARTDTQYF.

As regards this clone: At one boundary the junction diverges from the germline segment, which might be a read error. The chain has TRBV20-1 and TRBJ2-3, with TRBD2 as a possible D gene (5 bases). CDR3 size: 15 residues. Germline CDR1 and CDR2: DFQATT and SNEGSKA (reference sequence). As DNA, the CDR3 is TGCAGCGCTAGAGTGGCTAGAGGGAGTTTAGATACGCAGTATTTT. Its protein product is CSARVARGSLDTQYF.

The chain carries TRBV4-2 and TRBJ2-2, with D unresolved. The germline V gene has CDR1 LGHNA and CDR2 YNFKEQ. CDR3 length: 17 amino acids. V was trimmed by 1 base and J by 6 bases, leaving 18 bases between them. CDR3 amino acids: CASSQVRMLRVAGELFF. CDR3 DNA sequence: TGTGCCAGCAGCCAAGTTAGAATGCTCCGAGTGGCCGGGGAGCTGTTTTTT.

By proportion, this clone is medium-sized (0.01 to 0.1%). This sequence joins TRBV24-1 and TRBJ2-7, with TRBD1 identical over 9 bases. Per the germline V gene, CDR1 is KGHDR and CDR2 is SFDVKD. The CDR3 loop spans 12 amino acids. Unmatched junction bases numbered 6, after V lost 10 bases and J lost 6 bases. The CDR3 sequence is CATGQGSSEQYF. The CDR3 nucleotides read TGTGCCACAGGACAGGGGTCATCCGAGCAGTACTTC.

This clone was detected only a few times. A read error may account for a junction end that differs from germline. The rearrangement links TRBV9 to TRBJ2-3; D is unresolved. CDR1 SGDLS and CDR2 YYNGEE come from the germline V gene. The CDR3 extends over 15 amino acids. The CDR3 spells CASSVRPGNTDMQYF. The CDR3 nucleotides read TGTGCCAGCAGCGTACGGCCTGGGAACACAGATATGCAGTATTTT.

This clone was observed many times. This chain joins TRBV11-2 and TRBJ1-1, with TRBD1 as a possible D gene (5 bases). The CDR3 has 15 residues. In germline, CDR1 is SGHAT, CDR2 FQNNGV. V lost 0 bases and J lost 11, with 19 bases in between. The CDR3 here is CASSLEGGGTGSAFF. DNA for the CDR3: TGTGCCAGCAGCTTAGAAGGTGGTGGAACAGGTTCGGCTTTCTTT.

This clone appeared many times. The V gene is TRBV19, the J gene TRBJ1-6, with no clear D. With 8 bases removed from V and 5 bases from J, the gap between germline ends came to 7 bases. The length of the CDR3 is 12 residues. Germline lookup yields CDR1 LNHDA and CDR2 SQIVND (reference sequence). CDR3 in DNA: TGTGCCAGTCGGATAAATAATTCACCCCTCCACTTT. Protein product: CASRINNSPLHF.

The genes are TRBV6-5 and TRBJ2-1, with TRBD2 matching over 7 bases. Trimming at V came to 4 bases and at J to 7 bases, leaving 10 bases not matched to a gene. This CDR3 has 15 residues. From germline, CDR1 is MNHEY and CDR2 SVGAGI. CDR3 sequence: CASSSLEGGHNEQFF. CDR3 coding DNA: TGTGCCAGCAGTTCTCTAGAGGGAGGGCATAATGAGCAGTTCTTC.

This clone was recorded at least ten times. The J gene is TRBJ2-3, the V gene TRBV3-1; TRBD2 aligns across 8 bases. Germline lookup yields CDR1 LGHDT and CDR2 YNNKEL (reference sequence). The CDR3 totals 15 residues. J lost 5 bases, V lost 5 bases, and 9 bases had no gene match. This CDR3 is CASSSGGGQGDTQYF. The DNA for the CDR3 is TGTGCCAGCAGCTCCGGGGGGGGCCAAGGAGATACGCAGTATTTT.

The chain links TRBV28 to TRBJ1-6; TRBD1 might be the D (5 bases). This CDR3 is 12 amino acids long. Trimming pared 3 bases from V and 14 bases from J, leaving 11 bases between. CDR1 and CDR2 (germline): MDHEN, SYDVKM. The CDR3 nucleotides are TGTGCCAGCAGTTTCGGGGACCGTGCCCTCCACTTT. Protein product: CASSFGDRALHF. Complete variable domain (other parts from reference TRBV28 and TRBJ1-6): DVKVTQSSRYLVKRTGEKVFLECVQDMDHENMFWYRQDPGLGLRLIYFSYDVKMKEKGDIPEGYSVSREKKERFSLILESASTNQTSMYLCASSFGDRALHFGNGTRLTVT.

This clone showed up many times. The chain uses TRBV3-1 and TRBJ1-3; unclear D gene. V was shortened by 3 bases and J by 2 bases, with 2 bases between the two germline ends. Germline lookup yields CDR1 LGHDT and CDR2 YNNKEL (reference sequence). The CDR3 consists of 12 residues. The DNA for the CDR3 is TGTGCCAGCAGCCAGGCTGGAAACACCATATATTTT. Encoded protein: CASSQAGNTIYF.

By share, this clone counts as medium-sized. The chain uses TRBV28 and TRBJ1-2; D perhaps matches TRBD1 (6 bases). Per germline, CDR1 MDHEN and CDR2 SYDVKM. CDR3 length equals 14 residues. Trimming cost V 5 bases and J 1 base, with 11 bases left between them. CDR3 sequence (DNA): TGTGCCAGCAGTGCACAGGGATTTAACTATGGCTACACCTTC. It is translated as CASSAQGFNYGYTF.

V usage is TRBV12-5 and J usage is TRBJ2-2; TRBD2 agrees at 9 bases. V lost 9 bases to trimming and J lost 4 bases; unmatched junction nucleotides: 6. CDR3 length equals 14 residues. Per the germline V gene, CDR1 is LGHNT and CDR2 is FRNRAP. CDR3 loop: CASQAGGSTGELFF. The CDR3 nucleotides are TGTGCTAGCCAAGCGGGAGGAAGCACCGGGGAGCTGTTTTTT.

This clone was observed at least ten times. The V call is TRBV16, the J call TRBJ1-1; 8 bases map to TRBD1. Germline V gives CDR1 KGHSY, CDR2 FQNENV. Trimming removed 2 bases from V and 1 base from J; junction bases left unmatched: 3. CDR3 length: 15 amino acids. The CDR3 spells CASSQTGGGNTEAFF. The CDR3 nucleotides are TGTGCCAGCAGCCAAACAGGGGGGGGGAACACTGAAGCTTTCTTT.

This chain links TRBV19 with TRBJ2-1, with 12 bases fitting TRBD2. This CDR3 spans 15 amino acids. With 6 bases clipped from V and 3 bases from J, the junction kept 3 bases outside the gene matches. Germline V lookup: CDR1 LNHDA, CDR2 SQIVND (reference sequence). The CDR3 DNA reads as TGTGCCAGTAGCCTACTAGCGGGAGGCTACAATGAGCAGTTCTTC. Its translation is CASSLLAGGYNEQFF. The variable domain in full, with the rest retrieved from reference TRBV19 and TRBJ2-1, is DGGITQSPKYLFRKEGQNVTLSCEQNLNHDAMYWYRQDPGQGLRLIYYSQIVNDFQKGDIAEGYSVSREKKESFPLTVTSAQKNPTAFYLCASSLLAGGYNEQFFGPGTRLTVL.

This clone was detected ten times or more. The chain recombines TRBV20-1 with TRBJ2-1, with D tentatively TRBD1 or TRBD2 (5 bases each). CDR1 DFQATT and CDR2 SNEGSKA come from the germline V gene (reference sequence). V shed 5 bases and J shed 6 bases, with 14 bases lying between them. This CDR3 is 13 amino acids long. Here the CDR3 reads CSASGTVPNEQFF. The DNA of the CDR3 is TGCAGTGCTTCCGGGACGGTCCCCAATGAGCAGTTCTTC.

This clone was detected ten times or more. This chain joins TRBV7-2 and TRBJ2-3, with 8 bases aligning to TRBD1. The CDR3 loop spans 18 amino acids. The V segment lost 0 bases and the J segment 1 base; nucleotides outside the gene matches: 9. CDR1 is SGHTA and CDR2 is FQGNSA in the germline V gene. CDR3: CASSLAARTGTRTDTQYF. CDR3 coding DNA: TGTGCCAGCAGCTTAGCCGCCCGGACAGGGACACGCACAGATACGCAGTATTTT.

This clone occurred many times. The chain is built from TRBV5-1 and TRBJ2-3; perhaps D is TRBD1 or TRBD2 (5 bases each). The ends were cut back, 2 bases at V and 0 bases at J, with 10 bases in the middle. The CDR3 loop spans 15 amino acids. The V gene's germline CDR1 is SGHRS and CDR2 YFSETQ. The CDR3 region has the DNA TGCGCCAGCAGCTTTGGGGGAACCAGCACAGATACGCAGTATTTT. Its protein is CASSFGGTSTDTQYF.

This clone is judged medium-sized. The CDR3, as DNA: TGTGCCAGCAAACCCCGGCTAGCGGGAGTTGGCACAGATACGCAGTATTTT. The encoded protein is CASKPRLAGVGTDTQYF. The rearrangement links TRBV6-6 to TRBJ2-3, with 10 bases matching TRBD2. Trimming took 7 bases from V and 1 from J; bases not matched to a gene: 11. The CDR3 is made up of 17 amino acids. The germline V gene has CDR1 MNHNY and CDR2 SVGAGI (reference sequence).

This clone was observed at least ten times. Here the CDR3 reads CASSLTGGASGNTIYF. DNA for the CDR3: TGTGCCAGCAGCTTAACAGGGGGCGCCTCTGGAAACACCATATATTTT. The chain uses TRBV5-4 and TRBJ1-3; 9 bases are a match to TRBD1. Trimming at V came to 2 bases and at J to 0 bases, leaving 3 bases not matched to a gene. Germline V gives CDR1 SGHNT, CDR2 YYREEE (reference sequence). CDR3 length: 16 amino acids.

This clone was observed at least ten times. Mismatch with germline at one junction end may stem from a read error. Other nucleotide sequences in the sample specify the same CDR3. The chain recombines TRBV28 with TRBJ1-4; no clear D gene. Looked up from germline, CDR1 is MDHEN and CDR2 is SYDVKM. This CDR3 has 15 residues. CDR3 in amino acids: CASSPNGDGNEKLFF. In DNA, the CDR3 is TGCGCCAGCAGCCCGAACGGGGATGGTAATGAAAAACTGTTTTTT.

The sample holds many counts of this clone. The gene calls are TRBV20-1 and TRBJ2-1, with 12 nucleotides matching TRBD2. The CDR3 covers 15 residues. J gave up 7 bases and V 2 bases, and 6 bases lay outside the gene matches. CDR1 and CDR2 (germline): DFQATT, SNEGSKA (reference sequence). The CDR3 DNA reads TGCAGTGCTAGACTAGCGGGGGGGGCTCGAAATGAGCAGTTCTTC. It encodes CSARLAGGARNEQFF.

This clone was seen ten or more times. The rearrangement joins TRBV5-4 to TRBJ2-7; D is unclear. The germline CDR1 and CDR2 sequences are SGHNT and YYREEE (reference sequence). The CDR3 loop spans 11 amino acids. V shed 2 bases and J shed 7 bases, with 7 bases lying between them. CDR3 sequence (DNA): TGTGCCAGCAGCTTTGGGATAGAGCAGTACTTC. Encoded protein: CASSFGIEQYF.

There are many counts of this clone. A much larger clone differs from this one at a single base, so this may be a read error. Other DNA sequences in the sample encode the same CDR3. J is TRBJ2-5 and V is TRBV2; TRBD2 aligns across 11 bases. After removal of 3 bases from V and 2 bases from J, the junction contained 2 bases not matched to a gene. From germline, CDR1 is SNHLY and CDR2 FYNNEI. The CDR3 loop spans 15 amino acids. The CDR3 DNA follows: TGTGCCAGCAGTGATAGCGGGGGGGGGCAAGAGACCCAGTACTTC. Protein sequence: CASSDSGGGQETQYF.